This T cell receptor (beta chain) came from a study of blood T cell repertoires in COVID-19. Across the whole study: Acute-phase and convalescent COVID-19 samples originated in the United States, Italy and Spain.

The data were produced by immunoSEQ multiplex PCR, yet TCRdb's version contains in-frame clones alone and is incomplete. The sample has just over 300,000 clones, roughly 90% seen once. Germline CDR1 reads SQVTM; CDR2 reads ANQGSEA. The junction had 11 bases not matched to a gene; V was cut back by 8 bases and J by 4 bases. CDR3 length: 15 residues. Patients from Seattle were sampled longitudinally, starting during active infection. Sequencing input: peripheral blood. V and J are TRBV29-1 and TRBJ2-5, with 12 bases identical to TRBD2. The sequence came from a woman in her 30s with COVID-19, enrolled during active disease. CDR3 residues: CSMQTSGGLLETQYF. The CDR3, as DNA: TGCAGCATGCAGACTAGCGGGGGATTATTAGAGACCCAGTACTTC. The complete variable domain, with remaining parts taken from reference TRBV29-1 and TRBJ2-5, reads SAVISQKPSRDICQRGTSLTIQCQVDSQVTMMFWYRQQPGQSLTLIATANQGSEATYESGFVIDKFPISRPNLTFSTLTVSNMSPEDSSIYLCSMQTSGGLLETQYFGPGTRLLVL.